A single sample gave rise to the 3 T cell receptor beta chains below, sequenced in a study of blood T cell repertoires in COVID-19 (dated by TCRdb to about 2020). The library came from the immunoSEQ multiplex PCR assay. As stored in TCRdb, this immuneACCESS dataset retains in-frame rearrangements with V and J assigned. A fraction of the clones does not appear; measured against another copy, unresolved V genes explain less than half of the discrepancy, and the remainder lacks a known reason. This sample gives hundreds of thousands of clones in total; about 89% of them show up just once. The ten largest clones take up around 12% of the sample. Sequenced: peripheral blood. The receptor set was obtained from a woman in her sixties with acute or convalescent COVID-19.

This clone was seen only a few times. As DNA, the CDR3 is TGTGCCAGCAGTCGGAGCGGGGGGGCGCACGAGCAGTACTTC. Protein product: CASSRSGGAHEQYF. The chain couples TRBV6-5 to TRBJ2-7; TRBD2 agrees at 10 bases. This CDR3 is 14 amino acids long. From germline, CDR1 is MNHEY and CDR2 SVGAGI. V was pared by 5 bases and J by 5 bases, with 6 bases of the junction left unmatched.

This clone was seen only once. The rearrangement links TRBV4-2 to TRBJ1-1; a weak D match, TRBD1 (5 bases). Germline loops: CDR1 LGHNA, CDR2 YNFKEQ. Trimming took off 1 base at V and 7 bases at J, with 22 bases between the two ends. The length of the CDR3 is 17 residues. The CDR3 here is CASSQVGDGPPGGEAFF. In nucleotides, the CDR3 is TGTGCCAGCAGCCAAGTTGGGGACGGCCCACCGGGGGGTGAAGCTTTCTTT.

V is TRBV27 and J is TRBJ1-1, with 10 bases fitting TRBD1. V dropped 0 bases and J dropped 2; count of bases not matched to a gene: 6. The CDR3 has 17 amino acids. Germline assignment: CDR1 MNHEY and CDR2 SMNVEV (reference sequence). CDR3 nucleotides: TGTGCCAGCAGTTTATCGATCGACAGGGGGCACAACACTGAAGCTTTCTTT. This translates into CASSLSIDRGHNTEAFF.